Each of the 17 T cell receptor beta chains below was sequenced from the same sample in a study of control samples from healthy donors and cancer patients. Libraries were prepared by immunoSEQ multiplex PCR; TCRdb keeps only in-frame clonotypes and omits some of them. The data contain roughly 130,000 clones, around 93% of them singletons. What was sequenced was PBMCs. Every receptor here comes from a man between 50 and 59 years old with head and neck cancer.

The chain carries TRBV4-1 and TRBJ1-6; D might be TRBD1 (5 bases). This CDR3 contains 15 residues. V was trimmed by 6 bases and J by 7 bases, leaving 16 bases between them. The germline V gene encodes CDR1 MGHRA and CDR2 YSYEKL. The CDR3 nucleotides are TGCGCCAGCAGGTTTCAGGGAACAATGAATTCACCCCTCCACTTT. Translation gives CASRFQGTMNSPLHF.

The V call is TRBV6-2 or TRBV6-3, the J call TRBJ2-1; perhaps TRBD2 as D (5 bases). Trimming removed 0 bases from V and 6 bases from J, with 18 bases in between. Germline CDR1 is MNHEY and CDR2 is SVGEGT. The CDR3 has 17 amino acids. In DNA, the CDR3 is TGTGCCAGCAGTTACTCGATGCGGGTTTTAATTATCAATGAGCAGTTCTTC. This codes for CASSYSMRVLIINEQFF.

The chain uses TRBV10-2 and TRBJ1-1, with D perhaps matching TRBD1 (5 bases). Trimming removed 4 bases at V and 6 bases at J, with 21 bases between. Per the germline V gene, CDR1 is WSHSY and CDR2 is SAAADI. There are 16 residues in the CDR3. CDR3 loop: CASSGRVWERFAEAFF. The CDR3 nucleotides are TGCGCCAGCAGTGGCAGGGTTTGGGAAAGGTTCGCTGAAGCTTTCTTT.

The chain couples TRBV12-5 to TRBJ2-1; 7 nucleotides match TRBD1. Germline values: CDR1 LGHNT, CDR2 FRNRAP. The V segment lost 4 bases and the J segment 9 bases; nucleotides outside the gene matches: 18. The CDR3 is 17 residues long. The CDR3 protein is CASGSVPGQTDFGEQFF. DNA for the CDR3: TGTGCTAGTGGTTCCGTTCCGGGACAGACGGATTTCGGTGAGCAGTTCTTC.

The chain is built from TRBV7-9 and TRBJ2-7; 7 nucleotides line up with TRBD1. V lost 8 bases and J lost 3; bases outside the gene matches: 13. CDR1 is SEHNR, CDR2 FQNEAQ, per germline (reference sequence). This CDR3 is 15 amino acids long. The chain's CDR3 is CASSPFRGGFYEQYF. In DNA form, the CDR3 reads TGTGCCAGCTCTCCATTTAGAGGGGGCTTCTACGAGCAGTACTTC.

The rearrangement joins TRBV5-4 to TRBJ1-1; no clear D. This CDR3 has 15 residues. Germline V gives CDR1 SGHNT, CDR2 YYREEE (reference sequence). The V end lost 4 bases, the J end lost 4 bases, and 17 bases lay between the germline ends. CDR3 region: CASSDEPRMATEAFF. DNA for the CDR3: TGTGCCAGCAGCGACGAGCCCCGAATGGCCACTGAAGCTTTCTTT.

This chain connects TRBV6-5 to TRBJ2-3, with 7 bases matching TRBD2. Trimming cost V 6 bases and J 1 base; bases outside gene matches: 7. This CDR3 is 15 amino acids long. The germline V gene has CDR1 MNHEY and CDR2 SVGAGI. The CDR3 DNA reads TGTGCCAGCAGGGGACTACCCCGGGGCACAGATACGCAGTATTTT. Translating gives CASRGLPRGTDTQYF.

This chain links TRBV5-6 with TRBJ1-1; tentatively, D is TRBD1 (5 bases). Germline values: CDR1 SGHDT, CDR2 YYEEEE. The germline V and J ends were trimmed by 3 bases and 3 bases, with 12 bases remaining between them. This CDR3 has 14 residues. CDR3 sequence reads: CASSSGTGDTEAFF. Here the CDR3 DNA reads TGTGCCAGCAGCTCCGGGACCGGGGACACTGAAGCTTTCTTT.

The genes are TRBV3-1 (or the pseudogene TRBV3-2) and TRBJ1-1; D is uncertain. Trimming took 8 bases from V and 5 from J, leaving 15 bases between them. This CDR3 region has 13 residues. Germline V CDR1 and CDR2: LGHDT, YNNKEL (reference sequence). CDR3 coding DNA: TGTGCCAGCGGTTGGATAGGAGGGACTGAAGCTTTCTTT. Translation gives CASGWIGGTEAFF.

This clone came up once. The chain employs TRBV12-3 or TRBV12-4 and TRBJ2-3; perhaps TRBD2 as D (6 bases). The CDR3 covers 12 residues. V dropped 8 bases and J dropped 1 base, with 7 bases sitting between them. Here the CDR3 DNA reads TGTGCCAGCGGAGGGCGCACAGATACGCAGTATTTT. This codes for CASGGRTDTQYF.

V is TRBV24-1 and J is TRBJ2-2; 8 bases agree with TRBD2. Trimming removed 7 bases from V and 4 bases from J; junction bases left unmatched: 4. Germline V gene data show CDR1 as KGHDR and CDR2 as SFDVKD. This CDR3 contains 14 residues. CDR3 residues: CATRDGGGTGELFF. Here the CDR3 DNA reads TGTGCCACCAGGGACGGGGGGGGCACCGGGGAGCTGTTTTTT.

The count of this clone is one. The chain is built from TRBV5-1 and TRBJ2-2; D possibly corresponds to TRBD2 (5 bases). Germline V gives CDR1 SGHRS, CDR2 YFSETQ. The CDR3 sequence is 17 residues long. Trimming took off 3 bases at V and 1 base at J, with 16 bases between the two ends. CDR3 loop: CASSSLGKSLNTGELFF. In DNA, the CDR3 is TGCGCCAGCAGCTCACTAGGGAAAAGTCTGAACACCGGGGAGCTGTTTTTT.

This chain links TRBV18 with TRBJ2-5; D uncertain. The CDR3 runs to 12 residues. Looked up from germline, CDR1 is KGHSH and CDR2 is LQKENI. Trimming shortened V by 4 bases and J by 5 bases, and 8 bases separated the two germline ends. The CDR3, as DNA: TGTGCCAGCTCACGAGCTACCGAGACCCAGTACTTC. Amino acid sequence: CASSRATETQYF.

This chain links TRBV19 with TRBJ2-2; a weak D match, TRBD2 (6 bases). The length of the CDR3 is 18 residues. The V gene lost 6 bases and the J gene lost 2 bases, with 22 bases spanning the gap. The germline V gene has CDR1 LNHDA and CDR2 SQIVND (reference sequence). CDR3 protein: CASRSSGLRGENTGELFF. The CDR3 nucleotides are TGTGCCAGTAGATCTTCGGGCCTCCGCGGGGAAAACACCGGGGAGCTGTTTTTT.

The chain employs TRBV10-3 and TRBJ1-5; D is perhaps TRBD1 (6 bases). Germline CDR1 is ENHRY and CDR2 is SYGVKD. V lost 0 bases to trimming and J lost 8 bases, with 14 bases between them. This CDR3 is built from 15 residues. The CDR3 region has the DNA TGTGCCATCAGTGAGTCGGGGGGCACCCTTGAGCCCCAGCATTTT. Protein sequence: CAISESGGTLEPQHF.

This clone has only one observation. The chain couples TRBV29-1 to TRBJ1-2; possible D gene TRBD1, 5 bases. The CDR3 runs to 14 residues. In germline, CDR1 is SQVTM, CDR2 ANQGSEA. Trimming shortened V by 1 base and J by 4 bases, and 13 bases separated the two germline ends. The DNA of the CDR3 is TGCAGCGTTGAAGGTTCGCAGGGCGGCTATGGCTACACCTTC. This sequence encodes CSVEGSQGGYGYTF.

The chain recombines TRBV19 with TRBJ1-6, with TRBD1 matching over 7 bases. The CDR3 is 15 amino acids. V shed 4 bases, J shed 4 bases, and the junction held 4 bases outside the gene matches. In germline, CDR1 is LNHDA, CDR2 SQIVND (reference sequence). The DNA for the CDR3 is TGTGCCAGTAGTACGACAGGGTCTTATAATTCACCCCTCCACTTT. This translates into CASSTTGSYNSPLHF. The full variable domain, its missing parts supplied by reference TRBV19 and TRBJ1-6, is DGGITQSPKYLFRKEGQNVTLSCEQNLNHDAMYWYRQDPGQGLRLIYYSQIVNDFQKGDIAEGYSVSREKKESFPLTVTSAQKNPTAFYLCASSTTGSYNSPLHFGNGTRLTVT.